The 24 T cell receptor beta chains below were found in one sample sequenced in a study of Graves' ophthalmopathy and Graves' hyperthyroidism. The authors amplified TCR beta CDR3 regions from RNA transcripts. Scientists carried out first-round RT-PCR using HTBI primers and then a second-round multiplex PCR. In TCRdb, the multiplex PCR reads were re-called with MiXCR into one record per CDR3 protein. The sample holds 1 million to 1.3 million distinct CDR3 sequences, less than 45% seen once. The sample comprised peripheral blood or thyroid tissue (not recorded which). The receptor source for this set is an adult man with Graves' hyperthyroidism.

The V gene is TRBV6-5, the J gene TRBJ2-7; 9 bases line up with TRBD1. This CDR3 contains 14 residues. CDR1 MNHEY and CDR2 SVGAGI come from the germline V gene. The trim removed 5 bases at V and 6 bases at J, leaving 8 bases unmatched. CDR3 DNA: TGTGCCAGCAGTACGCTACAGGGGGCGGGCGAGCAGTACTTC. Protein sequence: CASSTLQGAGEQYF.

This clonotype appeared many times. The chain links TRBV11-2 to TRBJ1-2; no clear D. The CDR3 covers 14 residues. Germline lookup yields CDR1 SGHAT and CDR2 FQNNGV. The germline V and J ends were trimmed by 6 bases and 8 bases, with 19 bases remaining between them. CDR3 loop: CASSHPSGFGGYTF. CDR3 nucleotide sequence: TGTGCCAGCAGTCATCCGTCCGGGTTCGGAGGCTACACCTTC.

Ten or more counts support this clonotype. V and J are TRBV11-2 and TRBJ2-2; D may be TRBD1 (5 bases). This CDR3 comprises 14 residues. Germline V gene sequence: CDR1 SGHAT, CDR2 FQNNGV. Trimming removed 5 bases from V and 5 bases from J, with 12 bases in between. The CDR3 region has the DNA TGTGCCAGCAGCCACCCAGGGTTTACCGGGGAGCTGTTTTTT. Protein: CASSHPGFTGELFF.

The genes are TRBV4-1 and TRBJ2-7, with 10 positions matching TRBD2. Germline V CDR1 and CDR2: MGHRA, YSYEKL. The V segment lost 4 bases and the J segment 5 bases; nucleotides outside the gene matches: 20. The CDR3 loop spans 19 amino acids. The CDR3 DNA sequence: TGCGCCAGCAGCCTCCATGTGGGGCTAGCGGGGGCCCGGGGGCACGAGCAGTACTTC. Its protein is CASSLHVGLAGARGHEQYF.

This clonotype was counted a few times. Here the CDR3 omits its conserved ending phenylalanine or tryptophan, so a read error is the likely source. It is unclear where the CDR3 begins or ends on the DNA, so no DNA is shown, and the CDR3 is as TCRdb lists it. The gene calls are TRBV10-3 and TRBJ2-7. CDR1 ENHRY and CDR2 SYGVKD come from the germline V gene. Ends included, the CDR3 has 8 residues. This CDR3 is CAIKHSNT.

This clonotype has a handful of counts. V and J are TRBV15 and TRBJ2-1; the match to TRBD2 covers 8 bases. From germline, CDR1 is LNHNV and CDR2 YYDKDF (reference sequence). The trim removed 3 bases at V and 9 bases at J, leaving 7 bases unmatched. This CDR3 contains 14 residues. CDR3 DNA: TGTGCCACCAGCAGCCCAGCGGGAGTGGTTGAGCAGTTCTTC. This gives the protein CATSSPAGVVEQFF.

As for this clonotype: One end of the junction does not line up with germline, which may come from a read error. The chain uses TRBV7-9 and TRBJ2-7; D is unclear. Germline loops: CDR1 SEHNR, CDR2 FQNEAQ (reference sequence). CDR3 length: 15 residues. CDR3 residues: CASSQEVRLSYEQYF. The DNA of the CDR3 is TGCGCCAGCAGCCAAGAAGTCAGACTCTCCTACGAGCAGTACTTC.

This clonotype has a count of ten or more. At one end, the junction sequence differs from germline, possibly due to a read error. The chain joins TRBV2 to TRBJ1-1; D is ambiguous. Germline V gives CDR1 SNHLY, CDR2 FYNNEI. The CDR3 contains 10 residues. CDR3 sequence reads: CASMKTEAFF. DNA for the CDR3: TGTGCCAGCATGAAAACTGAAGCTTTCTTT.

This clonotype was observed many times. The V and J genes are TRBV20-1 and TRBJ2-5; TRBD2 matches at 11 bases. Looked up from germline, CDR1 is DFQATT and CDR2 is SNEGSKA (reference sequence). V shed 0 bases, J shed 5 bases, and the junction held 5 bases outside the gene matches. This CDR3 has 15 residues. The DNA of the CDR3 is TGCAGTGCTAGAGATGCTAGCGGGGGGTTGGAGACCCAGTACTTC. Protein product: CSARDASGGLETQYF.

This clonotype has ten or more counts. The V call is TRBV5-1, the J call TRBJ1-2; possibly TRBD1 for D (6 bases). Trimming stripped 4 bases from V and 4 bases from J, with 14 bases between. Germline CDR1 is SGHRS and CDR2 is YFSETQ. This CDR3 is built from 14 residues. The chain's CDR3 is CASSGEGVGYGYTF. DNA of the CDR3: TGCGCCAGCAGCGGAGAGGGGGTTGGCTATGGCTACACCTTC.

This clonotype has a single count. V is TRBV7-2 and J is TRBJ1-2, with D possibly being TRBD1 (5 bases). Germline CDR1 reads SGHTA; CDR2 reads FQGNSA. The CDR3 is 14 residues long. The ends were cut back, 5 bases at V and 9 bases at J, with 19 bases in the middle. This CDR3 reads CASSRTGTSISYTF. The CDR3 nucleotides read TGTGCCAGCAGCCGAACCGGGACGTCAATAAGCTACACCTTC.

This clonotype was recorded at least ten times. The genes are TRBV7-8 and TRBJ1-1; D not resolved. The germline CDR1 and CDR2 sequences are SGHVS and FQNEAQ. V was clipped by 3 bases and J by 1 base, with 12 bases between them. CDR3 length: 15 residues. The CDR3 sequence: CASSLAQHKNTEAFF. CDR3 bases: TGTGCCAGCAGCTTGGCCCAACATAAGAACACTGAAGCTTTCTTT.

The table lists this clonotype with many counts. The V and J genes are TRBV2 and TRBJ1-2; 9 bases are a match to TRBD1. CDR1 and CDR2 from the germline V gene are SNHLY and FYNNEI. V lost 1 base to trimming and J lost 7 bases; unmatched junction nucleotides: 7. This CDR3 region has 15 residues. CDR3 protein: CASSEVDRGAGGYTF. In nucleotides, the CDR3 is TGTGCCAGCAGTGAAGTGGACAGGGGAGCCGGTGGCTACACCTTC.

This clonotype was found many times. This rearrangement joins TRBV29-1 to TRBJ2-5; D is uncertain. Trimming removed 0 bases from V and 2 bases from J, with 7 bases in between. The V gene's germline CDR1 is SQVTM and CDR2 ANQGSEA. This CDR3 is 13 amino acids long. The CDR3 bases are TGCAGCGTTGAAGAACGGAGACAAGAGACCCAGTACTTC. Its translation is CSVEERRQETQYF.

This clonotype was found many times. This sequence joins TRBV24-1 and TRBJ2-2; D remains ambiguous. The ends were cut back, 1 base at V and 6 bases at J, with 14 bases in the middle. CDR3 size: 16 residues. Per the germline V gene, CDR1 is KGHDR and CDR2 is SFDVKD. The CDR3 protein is CATSDFATLNAGELFF. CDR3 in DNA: TGTGCCACCAGTGATTTCGCAACGCTAAACGCCGGGGAGCTGTTTTTT.

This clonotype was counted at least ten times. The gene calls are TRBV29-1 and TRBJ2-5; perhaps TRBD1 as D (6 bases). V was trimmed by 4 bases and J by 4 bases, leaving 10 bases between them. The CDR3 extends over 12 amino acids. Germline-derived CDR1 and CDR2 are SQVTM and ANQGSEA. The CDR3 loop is CSVGGQGETQYF. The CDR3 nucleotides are TGCAGCGTTGGGGGGCAGGGAGAGACCCAGTACTTC.

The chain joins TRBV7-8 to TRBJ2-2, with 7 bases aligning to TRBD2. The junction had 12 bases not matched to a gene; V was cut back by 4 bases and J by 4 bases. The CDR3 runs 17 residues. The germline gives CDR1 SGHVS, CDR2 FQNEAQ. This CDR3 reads CASSSPPGTKFTGELFF. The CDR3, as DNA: TGTGCCAGCAGCTCCCCGCCCGGGACTAAGTTCACCGGGGAGCTGTTTTTT.

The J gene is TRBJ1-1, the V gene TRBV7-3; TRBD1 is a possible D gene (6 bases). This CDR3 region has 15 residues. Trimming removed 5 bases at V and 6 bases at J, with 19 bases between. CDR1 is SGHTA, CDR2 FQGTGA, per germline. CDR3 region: CASSPRPGVLAEAFF. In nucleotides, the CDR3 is TGTGCCAGCAGCCCACGGCCAGGGGTTTTGGCTGAAGCTTTCTTT.

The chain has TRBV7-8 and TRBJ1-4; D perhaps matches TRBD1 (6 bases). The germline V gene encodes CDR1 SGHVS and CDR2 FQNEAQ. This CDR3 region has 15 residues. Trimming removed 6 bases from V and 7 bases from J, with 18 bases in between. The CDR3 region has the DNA TGTGCCAGCAGGTCTGGGGGCGTCAGGGGTGAAAAACTGTTTTTT. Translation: CASRSGGVRGEKLFF.

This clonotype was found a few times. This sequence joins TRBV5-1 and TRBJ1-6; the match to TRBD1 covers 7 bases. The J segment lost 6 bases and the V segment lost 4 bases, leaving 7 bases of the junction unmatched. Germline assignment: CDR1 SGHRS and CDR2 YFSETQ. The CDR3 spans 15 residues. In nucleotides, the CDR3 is TGCGCCAGCAGCAATCCGGGACAGATTAATTCACCCCTCCACTTT. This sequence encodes CASSNPGQINSPLHF.

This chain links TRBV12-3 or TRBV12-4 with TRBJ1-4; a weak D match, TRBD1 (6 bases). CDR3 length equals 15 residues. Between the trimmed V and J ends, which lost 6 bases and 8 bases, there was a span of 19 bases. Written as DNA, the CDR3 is TGTGCCAGCAGCAACCGGGGAGGGGGAAGCGAAAAACTGTTTTTT. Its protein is CASSNRGGGSEKLFF.

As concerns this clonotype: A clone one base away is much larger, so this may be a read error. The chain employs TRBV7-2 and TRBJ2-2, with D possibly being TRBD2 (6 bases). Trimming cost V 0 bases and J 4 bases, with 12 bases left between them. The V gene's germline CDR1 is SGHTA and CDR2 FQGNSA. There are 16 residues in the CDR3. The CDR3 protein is CASSLARQGGTGELFF. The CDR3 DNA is TGTGCCAGCAGCTTAGCGCGGCAGGGAGGCACCGGGGAGCTGTTTTTT. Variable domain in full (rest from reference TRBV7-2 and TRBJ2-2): GAGVSQSPSNKVTEKGKDVELRCDPISGHTALYWYRQSLGQGLEFLIYFQGNSAPDKSGLPSDRFSAERTGGSVSTLTIQRTQQEDSAVYLCASSLARQGGTGELFFGEGSRLTVL.

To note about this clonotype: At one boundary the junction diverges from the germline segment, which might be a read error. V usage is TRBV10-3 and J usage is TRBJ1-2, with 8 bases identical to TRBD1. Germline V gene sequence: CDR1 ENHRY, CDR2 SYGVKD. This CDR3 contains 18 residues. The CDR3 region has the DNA TGTGCCATCAGCATCCTCAGCCCGCAGGGGGCTCAAGGCTATGACTACACCTTC. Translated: CAISILSPQGAQGYDYTF.

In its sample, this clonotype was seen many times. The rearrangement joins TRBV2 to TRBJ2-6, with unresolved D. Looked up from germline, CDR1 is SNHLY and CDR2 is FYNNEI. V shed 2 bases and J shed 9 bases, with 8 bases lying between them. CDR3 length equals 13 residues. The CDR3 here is CASSELGFNVLTF. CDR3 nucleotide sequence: TGTGCCAGCAGTGAACTGGGGTTCAACGTCCTGACTTTC. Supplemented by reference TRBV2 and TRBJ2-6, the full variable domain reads EPEVTQTPSHQVTQMGQEVILRCVPISNHLYFYWYRQILGQKVEFLVSFYNNEISEKSEIFDDQFSVERPDGSNFTLKIRSTKLEDSAMYFCASSELGFNVLTFGAGSRLTVL.